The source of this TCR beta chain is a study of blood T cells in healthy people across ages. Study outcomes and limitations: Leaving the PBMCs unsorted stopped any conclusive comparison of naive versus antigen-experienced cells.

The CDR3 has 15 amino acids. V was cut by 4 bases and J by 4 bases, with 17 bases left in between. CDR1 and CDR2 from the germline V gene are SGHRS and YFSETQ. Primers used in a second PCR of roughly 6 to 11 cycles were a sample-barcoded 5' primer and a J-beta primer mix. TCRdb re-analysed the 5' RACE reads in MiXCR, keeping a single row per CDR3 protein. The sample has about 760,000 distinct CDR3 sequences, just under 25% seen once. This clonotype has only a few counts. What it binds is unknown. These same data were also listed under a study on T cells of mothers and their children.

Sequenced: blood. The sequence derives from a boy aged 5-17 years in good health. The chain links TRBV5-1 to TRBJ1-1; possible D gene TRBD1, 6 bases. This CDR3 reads CASSPLTGAITEAFF. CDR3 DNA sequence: TGCGCCAGCAGCCCGCTTACGGGGGCGATCACTGAAGCTTTCTTT.